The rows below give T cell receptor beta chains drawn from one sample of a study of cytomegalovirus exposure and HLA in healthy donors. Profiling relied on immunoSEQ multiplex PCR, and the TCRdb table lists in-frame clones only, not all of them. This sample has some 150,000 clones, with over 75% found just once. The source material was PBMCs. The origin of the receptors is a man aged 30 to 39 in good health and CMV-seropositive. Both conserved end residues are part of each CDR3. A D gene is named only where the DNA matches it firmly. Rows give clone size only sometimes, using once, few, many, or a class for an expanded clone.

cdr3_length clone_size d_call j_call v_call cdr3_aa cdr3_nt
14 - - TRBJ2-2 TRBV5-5 CASSPTVGAGELFF TGTGCCAGCAGCCCAACAGTGGGCGCCGGGGAGCTGTTTTTT
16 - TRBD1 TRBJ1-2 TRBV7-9 CASSLVGDRGTYGYTF TGTGCCAGCAGCTTAGTTGGGGACAGGGGGACCTATGGCTACACCTTC
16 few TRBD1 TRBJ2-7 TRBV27 CASSLSIGTGVGEQYF TGTGCCAGCAGTTTATCGATAGGGACAGGGGTCGGCGAGCAGTACTTC
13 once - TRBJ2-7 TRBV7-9 CASSSTGSYEQYF TGTGCCAGCAGTTCTACAGGTTCCTACGAGCAGTACTTC
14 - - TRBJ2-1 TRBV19 CASSMSSVYNEQFF TGTGCCAGTAGTATGAGTAGCGTCTACAATGAGCAGTTCTTC
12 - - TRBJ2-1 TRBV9 CASSPQIHEQFF TGTGCCAGCAGCCCCCAAATCCATGAGCAGTTCTTC
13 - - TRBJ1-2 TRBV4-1 CASSLRGVGGYTF TGCGCCAGCAGCCTCAGGGGAGTAGGAGGCTACACCTTC
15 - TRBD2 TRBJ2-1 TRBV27 CASSVGLATLREQFF TGTGCCAGCAGTGTGGGACTAGCGACGCTCCGTGAGCAGTTCTTC
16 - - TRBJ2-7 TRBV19 CASSIAAGEGYYEQYF TGTGCCAGTAGTATTGCAGCAGGGGAAGGTTACTACGAGCAGTACTTC
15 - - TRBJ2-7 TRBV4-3 CASSQDTGVSYEQYF TGCGCCAGCAGCCAAGATACGGGGGTATCCTACGAGCAGTACTTC
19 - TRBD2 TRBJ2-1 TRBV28 CASSSPGLAPNSTPFLQFF TGTGCCAGCAGTTCCCCGGGACTAGCGCCAAATTCAACCCCCTTTCTTCAGTTCTTC
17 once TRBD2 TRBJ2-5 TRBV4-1 CASSQEASGRAYETQYF TGCGCCAGCAGCCAAGAGGCTAGCGGGAGGGCCTACGAGACCCAGTACTTC
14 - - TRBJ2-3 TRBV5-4 CASSEGLATDTQYF TGTGCCAGCAGCGAGGGCCTAGCCACAGATACGCAGTATTTT
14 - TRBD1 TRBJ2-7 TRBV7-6 CASSYRDRAYEQYF TGTGCCAGCTCCTACCGGGACAGAGCCTACGAGCAGTACTTC
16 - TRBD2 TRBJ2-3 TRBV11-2 CASSFLAGGPTDTQYF TGTGCCAGCAGCTTCCTAGCGGGAGGGCCAACAGATACGCAGTATTTT
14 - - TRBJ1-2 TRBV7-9 CASSYGTTNYGYTF TGTGCCAGCAGCTACGGGACAACTAACTATGGCTACACCTTC
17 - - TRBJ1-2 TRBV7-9 CASSLISWLGGNYGYTF TGTGCCAGCAGCTTAATTAGTTGGCTCGGGGGAAACTATGGCTACACCTTC
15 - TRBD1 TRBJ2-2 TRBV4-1 CASSRGQGLPGELFF TGCGCCAGCAGCCGCGGACAGGGGCTCCCCGGGGAGCTGTTTTTT
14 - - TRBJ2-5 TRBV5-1 CASSLQRLQETQYF TGCGCCAGCAGCTTGCAGCGTCTCCAAGAGACCCAGTACTTC
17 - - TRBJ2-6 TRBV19 CASSPLRERSGANVLTF TGTGCCAGTAGTCCCCTAAGGGAGAGGTCTGGGGCCAACGTCCTGACTTTC
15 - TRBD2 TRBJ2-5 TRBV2 CASSEETSLGETQYF TGTGCCAGCAGTGAAGAGACTAGCCTTGGAGAGACCCAGTACTTC
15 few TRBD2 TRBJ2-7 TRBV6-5 CASSRPGTSGIEQYF TGTGCCAGCAGTCGGCCCGGGACTAGCGGGATCGAGCAGTACTTC
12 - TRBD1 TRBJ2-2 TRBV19 CASTTGAGELFF TGTGCCAGTACCACAGGGGCCGGGGAGCTGTTTTTT
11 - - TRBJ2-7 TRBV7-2 CASSPRVLQYF TGTGCCAGCAGCCCGAGGGTTCTCCAGTACTTC
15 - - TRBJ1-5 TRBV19 CASSDQGNSNQPQHF TGTGCCAGTAGCGATCAGGGGAATAGCAATCAGCCCCAGCATTTT
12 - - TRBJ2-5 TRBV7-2 CASSRGQETQYF TGTGCCAGCAGCCGGGGGCAAGAGACCCAGTACTTC
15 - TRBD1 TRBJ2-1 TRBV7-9 CASSRRQGSYNEQFF TGTGCCAGCAGCCGACGACAGGGCTCCTACAATGAGCAGTTCTTC